Listed below are T cell receptor beta chains from one sample, sequenced in a study of T cells in Graves' hyperthyroidism and ophthalmopathy. TCRdb passed the multiplex PCR reads through MiXCR, listing each CDR3 protein once. Of about 840,000 distinct CDR3 sequences detected, 35% to 45% appear once; the ten largest clones hold approximately 8.7%. Sequencing was done on a sample of blood. The receptors stem from a man between 18 and 29 years old with Graves' hyperthyroidism. CDR3s include the opening cysteine and the closing phenylalanine or tryptophan. A D gene is named only where the DNA matches it firmly. Some rows have no size entry. The others give once, few or many, or a class for an expanded clone.

length: 14; size: many; D: TRBD1; J: TRBJ1-4; V: TRBV2; DNA: TGTGCCAGCAGCCGGGACAGGTGGAAGGAAAAACTGTTTTTT; CDR3: CASSRDRWKEKLFF
length: 15; size: many; D: -; J: TRBJ1-2; V: TRBV5-1; DNA: TGCGCCAGCAGCCCGGCGGACGGGGGCGTCTATGGCTACACCTTC; CDR3: CASSPADGGVYGYTF
length: 15; size: -; D: -; J: TRBJ2-2; V: TRBV13; DNA: TGTGCCAGCAGCTTGGTCCAATTTAACACCGGGGAGCTGTTTTTT; CDR3: CASSLVQFNTGELFF
length: 16; size: -; D: -; J: TRBJ1-6; V: TRBV5-4; DNA: TGTGCCAGCAGCTTGTCTTTCCCGAGAGGAAGTTCACCCCTCCACTTT; CDR3: CASSLSFPRGSSPLHF
length: 14; size: many; D: -; J: TRBJ1-1; V: TRBV20-1; DNA: TGCAGTGCTAGAGCCGCAGGGAGGAACACTGAAGCTTTCTTT; CDR3: CSARAAGRNTEAFF
length: 17; size: -; D: -; J: TRBJ1-1; V: TRBV9; DNA: TGTGCCAGCAGCCAAGATAACTCCCAGGGGATGAACACTGAAGCTTTCTTT; CDR3: CASSQDNSQGMNTEAFF
length: 16; size: -; D: -; J: TRBJ2-2; V: TRBV12-3/TRBV12-4; DNA: TGTGCCAGCAGTTACGAGCAGACCGGGAACACCGGGGAGCTGTTTTTT; CDR3: CASSYEQTGNTGELFF
length: 13; size: few; D: TRBD1; J: TRBJ2-7; V: TRBV12-3/TRBV12-4; DNA: TGTGCCAGCAGTCCAAGGGACAGCCACGAGCAGTACTTC; CDR3: CASSPRDSHEQYF
length: 12; size: many; D: -; J: TRBJ1-5; V: TRBV19; DNA: TGTGCCAGGAGGAGGAGCCTTCAGCCCCAGCATTTT; CDR3: CARRRSLQPQHF
length: 13; size: many; D: -; J: TRBJ1-4; V: TRBV20-1; DNA: TGCAGTGCTAGAGGATGGGGACGGGAGGAACTGTTTTTT; CDR3: CSARGWGREELFF
length: 16; size: -; D: -; J: TRBJ1-2; V: TRBV7-9; DNA: TGTGCCAGCAGCAGGCCGGTGGGGGCCGGTAACTATGGCTACACCTTC; CDR3: CASSRPVGAGNYGYTF
length: 12; size: many; D: -; J: TRBJ1-1; V: TRBV29-1; DNA: TGCAGCGTTGACGGGCCCGTAGCTGAAGCTTTCTTT; CDR3: CSVDGPVAEAFF
length: 15; size: -; D: -; J: TRBJ2-2; V: TRBV7-2; DNA: TGTGCCAGCAGCTCCCGAGAGGAACACACCGGGGAGCTGTTTTTT; CDR3: CASSSREEHTGELFF
length: 14; size: many; D: -; J: TRBJ2-7; V: TRBV20-1; DNA: TGCAGTGCCCCCGACGACGGACTCTCCTACGAGCAGTACTTC; CDR3: CSAPDDGLSYEQYF
length: 15; size: -; D: -; J: TRBJ1-6; V: TRBV19; DNA: TGTGCCAGCAGCCAAGAAAGAGAGGGGATTTCACCCCTCCACTTT; CDR3: CASSQEREGISPLHF
length: 13; size: -; D: -; J: TRBJ2-5; V: TRBV10-3; DNA: TGTGCCATCAAAGGGGATTTCCAAGAGACCCAGTACTTC; CDR3: CAIKGDFQETQYF
length: 16; size: -; D: -; J: TRBJ2-7; V: TRBV19; DNA: TGTGCCAGTAGTATTCTCCCGGGTCCTTACTCCTACGAGCAGTACTTC; CDR3: CASSILPGPYSYEQYF
length: 12; size: -; D: -; J: TRBJ1-1; V: TRBV20-1; DNA: TGCAGTGCTAGAGAACAGGACACTGAAGCTTTCTTT; CDR3: CSAREQDTEAFF
length: 13; size: -; D: -; J: TRBJ1-1; V: TRBV2; DNA: TGTACCAGCAGTGATAGGGTGAACACTGAAGCTTTCTTT; CDR3: CTSSDRVNTEAFF
length: 13; size: -; D: TRBD2; J: TRBJ2-3; V: TRBV7-3; DNA: TGTGCCAGCAGCTTGACTAGCGGTGATACGCAGTATTTT; CDR3: CASSLTSGDTQYF
length: 14; size: few; D: -; J: TRBJ1-2; V: TRBV19; DNA: TGTGCCAGTAGTATCGACAGTTCCTCGGGGGGCTACACCTTC; CDR3: CASSIDSSSGGYTF
length: 16; size: -; D: TRBD2; J: TRBJ2-3; V: TRBV19; DNA: TGTGCCAGTACGGATCTAGCGGGGATGAGCACAGATACGCAGTATTTT; CDR3: CASTDLAGMSTDTQYF